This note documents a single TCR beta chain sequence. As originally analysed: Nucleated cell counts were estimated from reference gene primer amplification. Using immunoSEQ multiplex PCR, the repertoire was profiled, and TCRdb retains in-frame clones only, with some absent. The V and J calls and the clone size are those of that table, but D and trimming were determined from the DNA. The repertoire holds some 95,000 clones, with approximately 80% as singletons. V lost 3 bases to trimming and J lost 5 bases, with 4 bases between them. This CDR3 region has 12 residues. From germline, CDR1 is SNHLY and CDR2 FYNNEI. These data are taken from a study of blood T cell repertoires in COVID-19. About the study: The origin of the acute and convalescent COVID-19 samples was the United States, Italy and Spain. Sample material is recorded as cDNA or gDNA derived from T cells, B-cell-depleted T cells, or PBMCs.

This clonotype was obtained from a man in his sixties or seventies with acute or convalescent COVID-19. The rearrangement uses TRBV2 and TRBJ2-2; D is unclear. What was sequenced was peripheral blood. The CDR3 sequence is CASSDVTGELFF. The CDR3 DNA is TGTGCCAGCAGTGACGTAACCGGGGAGCTGTTTTTT.